This T cell receptor (beta chain) is drawn from a study of blood T cell repertoires in COVID-19. Germline V CDR1 and CDR2: KGHDR, SFDVKD. V was pared by 5 bases and J by 7 bases, with 9 bases of the junction left unmatched. This CDR3 comprises 15 residues. As originally analysed: Amplification of reference gene primers was used by the study to estimate nucleated cell counts. TCRdb's table, derived via immunoSEQ multiplex PCR, lists solely in-frame clones and lacks some. V and J calls and clone size are those listed in that table; D and trimming were worked out from the DNA. The sample contains about 370,000 clones, approximately 88% of which appear only once.

The sequenced sample consisted of peripheral blood. This TCR was recovered from a woman in her thirties with COVID-19, enrolled during active disease. J is TRBJ2-2 and V is TRBV24-1; 7 nucleotides line up with TRBD1. CDR3 nucleotides: TGTGCCACCAGTGCACCGACAGGGCTTGACGGGGAGCTGTTTTTT. It is translated as CATSAPTGLDGELFF.